These 11 T cell receptor beta chains share one sample of origin, sequenced in a study of T-cell reconstitution after alpha-beta-depleted transplantation in children (dated by TCRdb to about 2016). The treatment or condition label on this specimen signifies: allogeneic hematopoietic cell transplantation with graft depleted of TCRalphabeta T cells and CD19 B cells. Library preparation used PCR. TCRdb records Illumina HiSeq 2500 as the sequencer. To normalize quantification of the TCRbeta repertoire, the TCR libraries were built with molecular barcoding that relied on unique molecular identifiers. Through fastp at Q25 and MiXCR, TCRdb rebuilt clones from the public reads, retaining in-frame beta chains. Merged by CDR3 protein, the rows form single entries marked with the most common genes and DNA. Counted in this sample were about 220,000 distinct CDR3 sequences; about a sixth of them appeared once. Jointly, the top ten make up roughly two fifths of the sample.

This specimen consisted of PBMCs, mostly from graft donor cells, obtained 360 days after TCRalphabeta/CD19-depleted stem cell transplant. These receptors all stem from a male patient between 2 and 15 years old who had a stem cell transplant for acute lymphoblastic leukemia, so the T cells may come from the graft donor.

CDR3 in DNA: TGTGCCAGCAGCGAACAGGGGGGCGAGCAGTACTTC. Translation gives CASSEQGGEQYF. The V call is TRBV7-8, the J call TRBJ2-7, with 8 bases identical to TRBD1. After removal of 5 bases from V and 6 bases from J, the junction contained 3 bases not matched to a gene. The germline V gene has CDR1 SGHVS and CDR2 FQNEAQ. This CDR3 spans 12 amino acids.

Only a few counts were recorded for this clonotype. This sequence joins TRBV20-1 and TRBJ2-5, with TRBD2 identical over 7 bases. V gave up 5 bases and J gave up 5 bases; unmatched junction bases: 11. This CDR3 is 14 amino acids long. In germline, CDR1 is DFQATT, CDR2 SNEGSKA (reference sequence). The CDR3 here is CSAWTRAVWETQYF. CDR3 in DNA: TGCAGTGCTTGGACTAGAGCGGTTTGGGAGACCCAGTACTTC.

This clonotype was observed many times. The chain uses TRBV7-8 and TRBJ1-5, with D uncertain. V was cut by 3 bases and J by 2 bases, with 11 bases left in between. There are 15 residues in the CDR3. Germline lookup yields CDR1 SGHVS and CDR2 FQNEAQ. The CDR3 reads CASSFRQYGNQPQHF. The CDR3 nucleotides are TGTGCCAGCAGCTTCAGACAATACGGCAATCAGCCCCAGCATTTT. Looking up the rest from reference TRBV7-8 and TRBJ1-5 gives the full variable domain: GAGVSQSPRYKVAKRGQDVALRCDPISGHVSLFWYQQALGQGPEFLTYFQNEAQLDKSGLPSDRFFAERPEGSVSTLKIQRTQQEDSAVYLCASSFRQYGNQPQHFGDGTRLSIL.

This chain uses TRBV20-1 with TRBJ2-2; D might be TRBD1 (6 bases). This CDR3 region has 15 residues. Germline-derived CDR1 and CDR2 are DFQATT and SNEGSKA (reference sequence). The ends were cut back, 3 bases at V and 0 bases at J, with 11 bases in the middle. The CDR3 coding sequence is TGCAGTGCTAGGGACAGTTTTTCGAACACCGGGGAGCTGTTTTTT. Translated: CSARDSFSNTGELFF.

The rearrangement links TRBV4-1 to TRBJ2-5; no clear D gene. CDR1 is MGHRA, CDR2 YSYEKL, per germline. The CDR3 contains 14 residues. Trimming removed 0 bases from V and 2 bases from J, with 7 bases in between. CDR3 region: CASSQEPAQETQYF. CDR3 coding DNA: TGCGCCAGCAGCCAAGAGCCAGCTCAAGAGACCCAGTACTTC.

The table lists this clonotype with a few counts. The chain has TRBV6-2 or TRBV6-3 and TRBJ2-7; D is unclear. V lost 6 bases to trimming and J lost 5 bases, with 11 bases between them. Germline CDR1 is MNHEY and CDR2 is SVGEGT. The CDR3 loop spans 12 amino acids. The CDR3 DNA follows: TGTGCCAGCAGGACGGACCGCAACGAGCAGTACTTC. Translating it yields CASRTDRNEQYF.

This clonotype was counted once. This chain joins TRBV2 and TRBJ2-7; D perhaps matches TRBD1 (5 bases). The CDR3 is 12 amino acids. V lost 7 bases and J 2 bases, leaving 9 bases between the germline ends. CDR1 and CDR2 (germline): SNHLY, FYNNEI. CDR3: CASTVGAYEQYF. CDR3 DNA: TGTGCCAGCACGGTAGGGGCCTACGAGCAGTACTTC.

This clonotype was found many times. The chain joins TRBV5-6 to TRBJ2-5; 8 bases line up with TRBD1. This CDR3 spans 14 amino acids. The germline CDR1 and CDR2 sequences are SGHDT and YYEEEE. V shed 3 bases, J shed 4 bases, and the junction held 5 bases outside the gene matches. The CDR3, as DNA: TGTGCCAGCAGCTGGCAGGGGGCTGGAGAGACCCAGTACTTC. This encodes CASSWQGAGETQYF.

This clonotype was recorded at least ten times. The rearrangement uses TRBV4-3 and TRBJ2-5; no clear D. Germline loops: CDR1 LGHNA, CDR2 YSLEER. CDR3 length equals 13 residues. The V gene lost 1 base and the J gene lost 1 base, with 4 bases spanning the gap. CDR3 nucleotides: TGCGCCAGCAGCCAAGGGTTCCAAGAGACCCAGTACTTC. This translates into CASSQGFQETQYF.

This sequence joins TRBV6-5 and TRBJ2-7; D is unclear. CDR3 size: 14 residues. CDR1 is MNHEY and CDR2 is SVGAGI in the germline V gene. Trimming cost V 0 bases and J 4 bases, with 10 bases left between them. The CDR3 loop reads CASSYSVDRYEQYF. CDR3 DNA sequence: TGTGCCAGCAGTTACTCGGTGGACCGGTACGAGCAGTACTTC.

This clonotype was seen many times. The V call is TRBV20-1, the J call TRBJ2-5; D is perhaps TRBD2 (5 bases). Germline-derived CDR1 and CDR2 are DFQATT and SNEGSKA (reference sequence). With 7 bases removed from V and 1 base from J, the gap between germline ends came to 13 bases. There are 13 residues in the CDR3. The chain's CDR3 is CSVVLGVQETQYF. CDR3 sequence (DNA): TGCAGTGTCGTTTTGGGAGTCCAAGAGACCCAGTACTTC.